This TCR beta chain originates from a study of blood T cell repertoires in COVID-19. The overall study: The origin of the acute and convalescent COVID-19 samples was the United States, Italy and Spain.

Germline V lookup: CDR1 MDHEN, CDR2 SYDVKM. CDR3 length: 15 amino acids. Unmatched junction bases numbered 10, after V lost 6 bases and J lost 7 bases. Per the original methods: For nucleated cells, counts were estimated from reference gene primer amplification. Repertoires were generated with immunoSEQ multiplex PCR, while TCRdb's copy carries only in-frame clones and drops some. That table supplies the V and J calls and clone size; D and trimming were determined from the DNA. The repertoire has under 250,000 clones, around 80% of them found once; the top ten carry 8.6%. The clonotype originates from a man aged 40-50 years with active or convalescent COVID-19. The chain recombines TRBV28 with TRBJ2-1; 9 bases map to TRBD1. Input material: peripheral blood. CDR3 bases: TGTGCCAGCAGAAACTCAGGACAGGGGAATAATGAGCAGTTCTTC. Translation gives CASRNSGQGNNEQFF. Complete variable domain (other parts from reference TRBV28 and TRBJ2-1): DVKVTQSSRYLVKRTGEKVFLECVQDMDHENMFWYRQDPGLGLRLIYFSYDVKMKEKGDIPEGYSVSREKKERFSLILESASTNQTSMYLCASRNSGQGNNEQFFGPGTRLTVL.